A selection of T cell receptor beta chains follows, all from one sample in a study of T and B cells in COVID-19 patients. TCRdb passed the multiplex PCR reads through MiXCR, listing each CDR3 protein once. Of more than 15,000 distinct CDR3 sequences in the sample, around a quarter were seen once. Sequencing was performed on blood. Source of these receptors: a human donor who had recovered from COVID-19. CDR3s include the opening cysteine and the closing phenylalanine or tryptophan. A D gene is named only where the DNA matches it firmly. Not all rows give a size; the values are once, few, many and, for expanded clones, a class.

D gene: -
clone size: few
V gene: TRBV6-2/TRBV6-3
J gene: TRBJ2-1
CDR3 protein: CASSDGREQFF
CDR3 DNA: TGTGCCAGCAGTGATGGTAGGGAGCAGTTCTTC

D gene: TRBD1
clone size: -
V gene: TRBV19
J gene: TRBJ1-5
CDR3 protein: CASLAGGRQPQHF
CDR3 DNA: TGTGCCAGTTTGGCAGGGGGCAGGCAGCCCCAGCATTTT

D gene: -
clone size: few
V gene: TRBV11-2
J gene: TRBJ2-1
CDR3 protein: CASSDFRRGLGYNEQFF
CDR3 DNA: TGTGCCAGCAGCGACTTTCGGCGGGGCCTGGGATACAATGAGCAGTTCTTC

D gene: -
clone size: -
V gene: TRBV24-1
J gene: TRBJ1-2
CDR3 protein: CATSDGLDGNYGYTF
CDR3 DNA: TGTGCCACCAGTGATGGCTTAGACGGCAACTATGGCTACACCTTC

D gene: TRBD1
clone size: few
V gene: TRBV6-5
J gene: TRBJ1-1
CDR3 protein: CASNPRGSRLGTNTEAFF
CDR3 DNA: TGTGCCAGCAACCCCAGGGGGTCGAGGCTGGGTACGAACACTGAAGCTTTCTTT

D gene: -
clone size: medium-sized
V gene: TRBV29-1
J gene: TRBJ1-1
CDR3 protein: CSDWASLNTEAFF
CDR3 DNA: TGCAGCGATTGGGCCTCACTGAACACTGAAGCTTTCTTT

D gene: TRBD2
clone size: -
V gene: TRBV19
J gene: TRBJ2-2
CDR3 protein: CASSSLGKTGRAGELFF
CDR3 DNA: TGTGCCAGTAGTAGTCTCGGCAAGACCGGGAGGGCCGGGGAGCTGTTTTTT

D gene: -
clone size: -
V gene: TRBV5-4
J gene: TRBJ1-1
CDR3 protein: CASSVRGGGTEAFF
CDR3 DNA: TGTGCCAGCAGCGTCCGAGGGGGAGGGACTGAAGCTTTCTTT

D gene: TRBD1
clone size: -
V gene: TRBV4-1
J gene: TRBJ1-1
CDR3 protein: CASSNQNRGRTEAFF
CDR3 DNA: TGCGCCAGCAGCAACCAGAACAGGGGGAGGACTGAAGCTTTCTTT

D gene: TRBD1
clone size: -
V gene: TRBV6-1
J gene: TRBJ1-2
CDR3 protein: CASSEGSGGNYGYTF
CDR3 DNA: TGTGCCAGCAGTGAAGGTTCAGGGGGGAACTATGGCTACACCTTC

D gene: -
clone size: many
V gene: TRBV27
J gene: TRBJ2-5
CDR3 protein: CASMGTLERETQYF
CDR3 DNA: TGTGCCAGCATGGGGACTCTCGAACGAGAGACCCAGTACTTC

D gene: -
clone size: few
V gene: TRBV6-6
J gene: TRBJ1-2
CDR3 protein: CASRFDEGYGYTF
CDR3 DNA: TGTGCCAGCAGGTTCGACGAGGGCTATGGCTACACCTTC

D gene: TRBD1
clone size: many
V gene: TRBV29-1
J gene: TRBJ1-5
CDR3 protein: CSVVLGTGGHNQPQHF
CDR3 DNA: TGCAGCGTTGTACTGGGGACAGGGGGACATAATCAGCCCCAGCATTTT

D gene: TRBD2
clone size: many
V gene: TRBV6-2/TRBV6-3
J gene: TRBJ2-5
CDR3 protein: CASNGLAASTQYF
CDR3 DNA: TGTGCCAGCAACGGACTAGCGGCCTCTACCCAGTACTTC

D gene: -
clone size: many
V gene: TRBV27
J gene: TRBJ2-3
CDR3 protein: CASSPRTDGDTQYF
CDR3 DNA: TGTGCCAGCAGTCCCCGGACAGATGGAGATACGCAGTATTTT

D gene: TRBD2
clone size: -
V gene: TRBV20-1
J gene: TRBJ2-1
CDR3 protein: CSAREGGLAMEQFF
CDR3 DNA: TGCAGTGCTAGAGAAGGGGGACTAGCTATGGAGCAGTTCTTC

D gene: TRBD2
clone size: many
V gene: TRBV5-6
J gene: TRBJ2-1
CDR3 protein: CASSSSGRGDEQFF
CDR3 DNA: TGTGCCAGCAGCTCTAGCGGGAGAGGCGATGAGCAGTTCTTC

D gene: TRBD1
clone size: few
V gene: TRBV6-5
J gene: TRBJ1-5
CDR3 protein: CASSLDRPLMPQHF
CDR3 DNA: TGTGCCAGCAGTTTGGACAGGCCCCTTATGCCCCAGCATTTT

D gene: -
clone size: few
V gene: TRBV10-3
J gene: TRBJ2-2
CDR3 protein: CAIKGQTNTGELFF
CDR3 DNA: TGTGCCATCAAAGGGCAGACGAACACCGGGGAGCTGTTTTTT

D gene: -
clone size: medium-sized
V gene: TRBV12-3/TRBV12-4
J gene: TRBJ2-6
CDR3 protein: CASSLPVSGANVLTF
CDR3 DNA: TGTGCCAGCAGTTTACCCGTCTCCGGGGCCAACGTCCTGACTTTC

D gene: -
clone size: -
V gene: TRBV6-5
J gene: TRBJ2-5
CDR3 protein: CASSWVRGGETKYF
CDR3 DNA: TGTGCCAGCAGTTGGGTGAGGGGCGGGGAGACAAAGTACTTC

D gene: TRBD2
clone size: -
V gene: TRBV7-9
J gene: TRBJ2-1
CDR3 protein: CASRYLSGRGANEQFF
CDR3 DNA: TGTGCCAGCAGGTACCTCAGCGGGAGAGGGGCCAATGAGCAGTTCTTC

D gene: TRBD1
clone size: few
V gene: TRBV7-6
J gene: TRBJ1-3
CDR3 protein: CASSWDRGNTIYF
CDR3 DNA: TGTGCCAGCAGCTGGGACAGGGGAAACACCATATATTTT

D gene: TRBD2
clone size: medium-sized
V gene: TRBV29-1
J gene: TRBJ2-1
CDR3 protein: CSVDTVAGYNEQFF
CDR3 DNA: TGCAGCGTTGATACAGTAGCGGGATACAATGAGCAGTTCTTC

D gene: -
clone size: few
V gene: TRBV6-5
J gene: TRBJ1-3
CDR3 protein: CASSYAGSASGNTIYF
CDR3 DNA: TGTGCCAGCAGTTACGCAGGCTCGGCCTCTGGAAACACCATATATTTT

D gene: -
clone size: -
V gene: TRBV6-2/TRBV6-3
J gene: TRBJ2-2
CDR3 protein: CASKGWRGTGELFF
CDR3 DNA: TGTGCCAGCAAGGGGTGGAGGGGCACCGGGGAGCTGTTTTTT

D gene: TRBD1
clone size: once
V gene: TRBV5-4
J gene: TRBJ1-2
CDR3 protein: CASSRDRSNGYTF
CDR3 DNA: TGTGCCAGCAGCCGGGACAGGTCGAATGGCTACACCTTC

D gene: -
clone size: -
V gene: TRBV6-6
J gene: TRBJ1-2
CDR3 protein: CASMRGGYGYTF
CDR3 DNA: TGTGCCAGCATGAGGGGGGGTTATGGCTACACCTTC

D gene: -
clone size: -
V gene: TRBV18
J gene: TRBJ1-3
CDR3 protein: CASSPYAFDSGNTIYF
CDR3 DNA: TGTGCCAGCTCACCATATGCCTTCGACTCTGGAAACACCATATATTTT

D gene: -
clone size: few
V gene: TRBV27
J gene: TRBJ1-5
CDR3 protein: CASSPLSRDGDNQPQHF
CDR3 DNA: TGTGCCAGCAGCCCTCTGTCTCGAGACGGGGACAATCAGCCCCAGCATTTT

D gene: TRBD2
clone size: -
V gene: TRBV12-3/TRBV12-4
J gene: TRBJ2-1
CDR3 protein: CASSGTAGVLSSGEQFF
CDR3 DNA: TGTGCCAGCAGTGGGACGGCGGGAGTTCTGAGTAGTGGTGAGCAGTTCTTC

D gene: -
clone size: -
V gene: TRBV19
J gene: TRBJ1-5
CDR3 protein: CASKAKGNQPQHF
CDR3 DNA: TGTGCCAGTAAAGCGAAGGGCAATCAGCCCCAGCATTTT

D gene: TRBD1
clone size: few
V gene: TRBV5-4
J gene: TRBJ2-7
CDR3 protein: CASSSVMGQVKEYF
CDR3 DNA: TGTGCCAGCAGCTCAGTAATGGGACAGGTTAAAGAGTACTTC

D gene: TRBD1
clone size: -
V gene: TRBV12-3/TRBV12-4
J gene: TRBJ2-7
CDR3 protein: CASRFTGTGHYEQYF
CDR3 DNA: TGTGCCAGCAGGTTCACCGGGACAGGACACTACGAGCAGTACTTC

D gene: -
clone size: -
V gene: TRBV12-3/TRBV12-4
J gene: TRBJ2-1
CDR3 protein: CASSLFRLREEYNEQFF
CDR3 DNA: TGTGCCAGCAGTTTATTCAGACTCCGCGAAGAGTACAATGAGCAGTTCTTC

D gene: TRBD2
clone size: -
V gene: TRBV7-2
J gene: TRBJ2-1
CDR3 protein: CASSLNGRGSAGEQFF
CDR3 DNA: TGTGCCAGCAGCTTAAACGGGAGGGGGTCTGCCGGTGAGCAGTTCTTC

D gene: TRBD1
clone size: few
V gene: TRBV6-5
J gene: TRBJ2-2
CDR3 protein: CASSYSTSGQGVNTGELFF
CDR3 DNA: TGTGCCAGCAGTTACTCGACCTCTGGACAGGGGGTGAACACCGGGGAGCTGTTTTTT

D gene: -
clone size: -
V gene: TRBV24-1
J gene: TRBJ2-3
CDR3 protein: CATSDYSSEADTQYF
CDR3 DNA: TGTGCCACCAGTGATTATTCTAGCGAGGCAGATACGCAGTATTTT

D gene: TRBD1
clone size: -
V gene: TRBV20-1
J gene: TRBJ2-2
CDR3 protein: CSARDRGGIGELFF
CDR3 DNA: TGCAGTGCTCGCGACAGGGGAGGCATCGGGGAGCTGTTTTTT

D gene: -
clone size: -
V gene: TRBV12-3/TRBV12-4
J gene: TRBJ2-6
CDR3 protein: CASSLWGANVLTF
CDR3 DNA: TGTGCCAGCAGTCTTTGGGGGGCCAACGTCCTGACTTTC

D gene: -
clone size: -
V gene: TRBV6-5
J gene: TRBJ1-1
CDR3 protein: CASSSTGNTEAFF
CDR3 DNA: TGTGCCAGCAGTTCTACAGGGAACACTGAAGCTTTCTTT

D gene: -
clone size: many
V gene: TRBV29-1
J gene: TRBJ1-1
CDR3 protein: CSVVHGGTEAFF
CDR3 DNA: TGCAGCGTTGTTCACGGGGGGACTGAAGCTTTCTTT

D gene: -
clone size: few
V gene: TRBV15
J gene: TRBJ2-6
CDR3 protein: CATSRDQRTGANVLTF
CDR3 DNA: TGTGCCACCAGCAGAGATCAGCGGACTGGGGCCAACGTCCTGACTTTC

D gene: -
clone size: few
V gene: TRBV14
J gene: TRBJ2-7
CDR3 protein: CASSRSLRGVPYEQYF
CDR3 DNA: TGTGCCAGCAGCCGGTCGTTGAGGGGAGTACCCTACGAGCAGTACTTC

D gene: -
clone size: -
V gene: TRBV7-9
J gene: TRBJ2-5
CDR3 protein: CASSSIDGVQYF
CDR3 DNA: TGTGCCAGCAGCTCTATTGACGGGGTCCAGTACTTC

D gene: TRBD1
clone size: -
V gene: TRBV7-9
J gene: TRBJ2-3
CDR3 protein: CASSSGTGDTDTQYF
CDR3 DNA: TGTGCCAGCAGTTCCGGGACAGGGGACACAGATACGCAGTATTTT

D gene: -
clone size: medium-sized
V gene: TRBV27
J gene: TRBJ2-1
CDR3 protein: CASSTWDPAYNEQFF
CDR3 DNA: TGTGCCAGCAGCACCTGGGATCCTGCGTACAATGAGCAGTTCTTC

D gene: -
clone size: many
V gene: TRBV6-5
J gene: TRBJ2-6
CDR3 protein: CASSYRQPSGANVLTF
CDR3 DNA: TGTGCCAGCAGTTACAGACAGCCCTCTGGGGCCAACGTCCTGACTTTC

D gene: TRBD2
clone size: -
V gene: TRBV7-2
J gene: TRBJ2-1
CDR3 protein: CASSLIFPSGRAYNEQFF
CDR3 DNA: TGTGCCAGCAGCTTAATCTTTCCGAGCGGGAGGGCCTACAATGAGCAGTTCTTC

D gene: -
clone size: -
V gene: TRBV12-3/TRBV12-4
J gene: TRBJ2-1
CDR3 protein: CASRVRGRTNEQFF
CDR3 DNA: TGTGCCAGCAGGGTCAGGGGAAGAACCAATGAGCAGTTCTTC

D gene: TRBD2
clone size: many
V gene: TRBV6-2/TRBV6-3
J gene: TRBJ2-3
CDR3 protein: CASNDPSGYTDTQYF
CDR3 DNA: TGTGCCAGTAACGACCCTAGCGGCTACACAGATACGCAGTATTTT

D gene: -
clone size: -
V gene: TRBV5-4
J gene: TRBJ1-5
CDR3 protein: CASSFQGRADQPQHF
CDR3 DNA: TGTGCCAGCAGCTTTCAGGGAAGAGCGGATCAGCCCCAGCATTTT

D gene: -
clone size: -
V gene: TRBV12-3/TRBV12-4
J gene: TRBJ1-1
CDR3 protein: CASSLFRGAPEAFF
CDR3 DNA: TGTGCCAGCAGCCTGTTTAGGGGAGCGCCTGAAGCTTTCTTT

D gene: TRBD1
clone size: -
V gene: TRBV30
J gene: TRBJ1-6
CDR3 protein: CAWSGGGQGASPLHF
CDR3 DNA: TGTGCCTGGAGTGGAGGGGGACAGGGGGCCTCACCCCTCCACTTT

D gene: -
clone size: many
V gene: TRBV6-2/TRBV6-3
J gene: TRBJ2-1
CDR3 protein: CASSYLGGTYNEQFF
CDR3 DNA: TGTGCCAGCAGTTACCTGGGGGGCACGTATAATGAGCAGTTCTTC

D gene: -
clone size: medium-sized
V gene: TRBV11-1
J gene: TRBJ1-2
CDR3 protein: CASSPTGYYGYTF
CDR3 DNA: TGTGCCAGCAGTCCTACAGGGTACTATGGCTACACCTTC

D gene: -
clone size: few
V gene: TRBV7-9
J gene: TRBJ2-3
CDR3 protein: CASSPVSDTQYF
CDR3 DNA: TGTGCCAGCAGCCCCGTCTCAGATACGCAGTATTTT

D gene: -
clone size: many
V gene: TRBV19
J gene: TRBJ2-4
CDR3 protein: CASSIEGDKNIQYF
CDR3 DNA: TGTGCCAGTAGTATCGAAGGGGACAAAAACATTCAGTACTTC

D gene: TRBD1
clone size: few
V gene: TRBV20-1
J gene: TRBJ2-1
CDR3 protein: CSASSTGGWDEQFF
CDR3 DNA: TGCAGTGCTTCGTCGACAGGGGGCTGGGATGAGCAGTTCTTC

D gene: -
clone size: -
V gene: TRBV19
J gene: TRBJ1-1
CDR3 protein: CASSFPGKGGLLNTEAFF
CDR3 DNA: TGTGCCAGTAGTTTCCCCGGGAAGGGGGGACTCCTGAACACTGAAGCTTTCTTT